The 10 T cell receptor beta chains reported below all come from one sample, sequenced in a study of blood T cell repertoires in COVID-19. The repertoire was sequenced with immunoSEQ multiplex PCR; TCRdb's copy has only in-frame clones and lacks some. The table includes roughly 220,000 clones, around three quarters detected once. The sequenced material came from peripheral blood. These receptors originate from a woman in her 70s with acute or convalescent COVID-19.

This clone was counted a single time. This rearrangement joins TRBV2 to TRBJ1-5; TRBD1 matches 10 bases. The germline V gene encodes CDR1 SNHLY and CDR2 FYNNEI. The junction had 3 bases not matched to a gene; V was cut back by 3 bases and J by 4 bases. This CDR3 has 15 residues. The CDR3 here is CASSEGQGWNQPQHF. The CDR3 DNA sequence: TGTGCCAGCAGTGAGGGACAGGGGTGGAATCAGCCCCAGCATTTT.

This chain links TRBV11-2 with TRBJ1-6, with unresolved D. From germline, CDR1 is SGHAT and CDR2 FQNNGV. The CDR3 is 18 amino acids. V was trimmed by 4 bases and J by 0 bases, leaving 16 bases between them. CDR3 coding DNA: TGTGCCAGCAGCTCAAGACTCTTTCTGAGCTCCTATAATTCACCCCTCCACTTT. Its protein product is CASSSRLFLSSYNSPLHF.

V is TRBV5-1 and J is TRBJ2-2; 8 positions agree with TRBD2. The germline V gene has CDR1 SGHRS and CDR2 YFSETQ. The length of the CDR3 is 15 residues. Germline trimming cut 4 bases from V and 1 base from J; bases unmatched to any gene: 3. The CDR3 loop is CASSPSGGNTGELFF. CDR3 DNA sequence: TGCGCCAGCAGCCCCAGCGGGGGGAACACCGGGGAGCTGTTTTTT.

The rearrangement links TRBV18 to TRBJ2-1, with a possible D match to TRBD2 (6 bases). Germline CDR1 is KGHSH and CDR2 is LQKENI. V was shortened by 4 bases and J by 3 bases, with 10 bases between the two germline ends. The CDR3 is made up of 14 amino acids. CDR3 sequence: CASSLAGNYNEQFF. CDR3 coding DNA: TGTGCCAGCTCACTCGCGGGAAACTACAATGAGCAGTTCTTC.

This sequence joins TRBV29-1 and TRBJ2-1; TRBD2 agrees at 10 bases. The germline CDR1 and CDR2 sequences are SQVTM and ANQGSEA. The length of the CDR3 is 13 residues. CDR3 sequence reads: CSGAGGAANEQFF. DNA for the CDR3: TGCAGTGGAGCGGGAGGGGCGGCCAATGAGCAGTTCTTC.

V is TRBV3-1 (or the pseudogene TRBV3-2) and J is TRBJ2-1, with TRBD2 matching 7 bases. V lost 2 bases, J lost 9 bases, and 7 bases stayed unmatched. This CDR3 is 14 amino acids long. CDR1 is LGHDT, CDR2 YNNKEL, per germline (reference sequence). The CDR3 is CASSQPGVAGEQFF. The CDR3 DNA sequence: TGTGCCAGCAGCCAACCGGGGGTAGCGGGTGAGCAGTTCTTC.

V is TRBV25-1 and J is TRBJ2-1; 8 nucleotides agree with TRBD1. The J segment lost 5 bases and the V segment lost 2 bases, leaving 2 bases of the junction unmatched. Germline V gene data show CDR1 as MGHDK and CDR2 as SYGVNS. The CDR3 is 14 residues long. The CDR3 reads CASSELDRDNEQFF. The DNA for the CDR3 is TGTGCCAGCAGTGAACTGGACAGGGACAATGAGCAGTTCTTC.

V gene TRBV6-5 combines with J gene TRBJ1-1; 12 bases agree with TRBD1. Germline trimming cut 8 bases from V and 5 bases from J; bases unmatched to any gene: 6. This CDR3 spans 14 amino acids. Germline V gives CDR1 MNHEY, CDR2 SVGAGI. In DNA, the CDR3 is TGTGCCAGCTGGGACAGGGGGCGCGGGACTGAAGCTTTCTTT. Encoded protein: CASWDRGRGTEAFF.

This clone showed up just a few times. The chain has TRBV5-8 and TRBJ1-5; tentative D call: TRBD1 (5 bases). The CDR3 sequence is 14 residues long. V was trimmed by 9 bases and J by 0 bases, leaving 13 bases between them. CDR1 and CDR2 from the germline V gene are SGHTS and YDEGEE. The CDR3 nucleotides are TGTGCCACCAACCGGGGGTATAGCAATCAGCCCCAGCATTTT. Amino acids: CATNRGYSNQPQHF.

The chain is built from TRBV6-1 and TRBJ2-6; 9 bases fit TRBD1. Germline-derived CDR1 and CDR2 are MNHNS and SASEGT. The J segment lost 1 base and the V segment lost 8 bases, leaving 9 bases of the junction unmatched. The CDR3 is 17 amino acids. The CDR3 region is CASRAGTGPSGANVLTF. The CDR3 DNA reads as TGTGCCAGCCGTGCCGGGACAGGGCCATCTGGGGCCAACGTCCTGACTTTC.